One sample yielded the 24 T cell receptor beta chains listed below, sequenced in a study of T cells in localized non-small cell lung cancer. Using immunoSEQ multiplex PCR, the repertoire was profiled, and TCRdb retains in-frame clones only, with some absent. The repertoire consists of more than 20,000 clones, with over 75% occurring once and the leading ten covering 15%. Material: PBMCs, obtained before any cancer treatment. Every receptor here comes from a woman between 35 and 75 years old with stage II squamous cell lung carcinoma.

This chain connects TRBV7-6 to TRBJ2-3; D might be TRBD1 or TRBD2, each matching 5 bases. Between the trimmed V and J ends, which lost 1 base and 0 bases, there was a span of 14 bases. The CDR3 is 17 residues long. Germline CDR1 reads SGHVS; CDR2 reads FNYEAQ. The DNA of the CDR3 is TGTGCCAGCAGCTTAGATGTGAGGGACGATAGCACAGATACGCAGTATTTT. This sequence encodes CASSLDVRDDSTDTQYF.

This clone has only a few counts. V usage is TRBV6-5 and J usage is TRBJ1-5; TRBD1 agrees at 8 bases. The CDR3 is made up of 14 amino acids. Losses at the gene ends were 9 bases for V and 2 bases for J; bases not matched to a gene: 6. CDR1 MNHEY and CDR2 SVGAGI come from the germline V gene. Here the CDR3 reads CASRQGTGNQPQHF. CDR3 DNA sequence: TGTGCCAGTCGACAGGGGACGGGCAATCAGCCCCAGCATTTT.

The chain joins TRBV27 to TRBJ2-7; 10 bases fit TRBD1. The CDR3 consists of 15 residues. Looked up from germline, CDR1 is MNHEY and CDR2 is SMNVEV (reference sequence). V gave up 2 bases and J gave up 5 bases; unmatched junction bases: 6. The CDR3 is CASSLGGTGVNEQYF. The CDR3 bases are TGTGCCAGCAGTTTAGGGGGGACAGGGGTGAACGAGCAGTACTTC.

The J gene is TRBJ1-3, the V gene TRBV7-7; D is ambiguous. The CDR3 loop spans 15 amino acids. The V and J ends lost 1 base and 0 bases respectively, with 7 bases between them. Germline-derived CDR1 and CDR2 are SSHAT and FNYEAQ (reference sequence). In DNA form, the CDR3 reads TGTGCCAGCAGCTTAGATTGGGGCTCTGGAAACACCATATATTTT. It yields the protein CASSLDWGSGNTIYF. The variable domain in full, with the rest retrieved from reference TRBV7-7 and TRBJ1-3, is GAGVSQSPRYKVTKRGQDVTLRCDPISSHATLYWYQQALGQGPEFLTYFNYEAQPDKSGLPSDRFSAERPEGSISTLTIQRTEQRDSAMYRCASSLDWGSGNTIYFGEGSWLTVV.

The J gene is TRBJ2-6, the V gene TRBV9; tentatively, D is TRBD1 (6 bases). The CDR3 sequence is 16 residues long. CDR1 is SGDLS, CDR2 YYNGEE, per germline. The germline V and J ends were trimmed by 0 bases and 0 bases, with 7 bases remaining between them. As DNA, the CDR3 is TGTGCCAGCAGCGTAGGGGGGCGCTCTGGGGCCAACGTCCTGACTTTC. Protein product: CASSVGGRSGANVLTF. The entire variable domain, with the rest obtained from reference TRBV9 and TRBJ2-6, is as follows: DSGVTQTPKHLITATGQRVTLRCSPRSGDLSVYWYQQSLDQGLQFLIQYYNGEERAKGNILERFSAQQFPDLHSELNLSSLELGDSALYFCASSVGGRSGANVLTFGAGSRLTVL.

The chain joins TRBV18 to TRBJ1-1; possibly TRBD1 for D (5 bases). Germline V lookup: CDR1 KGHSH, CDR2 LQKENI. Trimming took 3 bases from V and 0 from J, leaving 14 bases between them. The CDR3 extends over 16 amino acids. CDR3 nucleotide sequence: TGTGCCAGCTCACCGGCGGGGCCGGGGGTGAACACTGAAGCTTTCTTT. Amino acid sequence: CASSPAGPGVNTEAFF. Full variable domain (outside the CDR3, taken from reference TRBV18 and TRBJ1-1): NAGVMQNPRHLVRRRGQEARLRCSPMKGHSHVYWYRQLPEEGLKFMVYLQKENIIDESGMPKERFSAEFPKEGPSILRIQQVVRGDSAAYFCASSPAGPGVNTEAFFGQGTRLTVV.

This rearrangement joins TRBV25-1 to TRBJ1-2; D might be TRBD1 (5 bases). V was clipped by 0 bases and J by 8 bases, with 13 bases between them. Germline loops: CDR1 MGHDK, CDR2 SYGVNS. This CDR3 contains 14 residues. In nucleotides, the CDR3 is TGTGCCAGCAGTGAATACCCCGGGGGTCGGGGCTACACCTTC. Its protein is CASSEYPGGRGYTF.

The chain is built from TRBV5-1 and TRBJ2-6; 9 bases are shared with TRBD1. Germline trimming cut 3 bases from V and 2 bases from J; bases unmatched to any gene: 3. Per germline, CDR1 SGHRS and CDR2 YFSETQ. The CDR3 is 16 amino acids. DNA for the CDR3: TGCGCCAGCAGCTCACAGGGGGCTGCTGGGGCCAACGTCCTGACTTTC. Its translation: CASSSQGAAGANVLTF.

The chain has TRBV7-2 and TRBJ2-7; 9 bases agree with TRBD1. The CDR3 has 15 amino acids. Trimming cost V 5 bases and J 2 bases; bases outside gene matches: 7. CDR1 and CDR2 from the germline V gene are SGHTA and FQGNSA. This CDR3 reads CASSLQGASAYEQYF. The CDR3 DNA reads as TGTGCCAGCAGCCTACAGGGGGCGTCCGCCTACGAGCAGTACTTC.

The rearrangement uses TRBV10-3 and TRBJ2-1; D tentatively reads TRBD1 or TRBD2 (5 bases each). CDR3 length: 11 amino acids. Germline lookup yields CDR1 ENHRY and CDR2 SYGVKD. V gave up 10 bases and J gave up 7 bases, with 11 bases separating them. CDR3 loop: CATGTENEQFF. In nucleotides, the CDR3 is TGTGCCACGGGGACGGAGAATGAGCAGTTCTTC.

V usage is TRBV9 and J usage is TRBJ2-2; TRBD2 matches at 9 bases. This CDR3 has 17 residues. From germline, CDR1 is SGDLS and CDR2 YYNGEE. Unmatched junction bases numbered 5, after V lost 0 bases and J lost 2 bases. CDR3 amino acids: CASSVGGAGGNTGELFF. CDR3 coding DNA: TGTGCCAGCAGCGTAGGCGGAGCGGGAGGCAACACCGGGGAGCTGTTTTTT.

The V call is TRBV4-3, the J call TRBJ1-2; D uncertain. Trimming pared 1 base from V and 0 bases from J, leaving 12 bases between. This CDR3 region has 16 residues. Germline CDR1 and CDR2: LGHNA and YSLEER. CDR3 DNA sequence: TGCGCCAGCAGCCAAGGATTGAGGACTTCTAACTATGGCTACACCTTC. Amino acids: CASSQGLRTSNYGYTF.

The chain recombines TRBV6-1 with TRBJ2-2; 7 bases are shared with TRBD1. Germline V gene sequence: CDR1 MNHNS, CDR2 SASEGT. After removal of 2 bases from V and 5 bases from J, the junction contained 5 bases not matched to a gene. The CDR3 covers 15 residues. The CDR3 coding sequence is TGTGCCAGCAGTGAAACGTACAGGGGAACCGGGGAGCTGTTTTTT. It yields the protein CASSETYRGTGELFF.

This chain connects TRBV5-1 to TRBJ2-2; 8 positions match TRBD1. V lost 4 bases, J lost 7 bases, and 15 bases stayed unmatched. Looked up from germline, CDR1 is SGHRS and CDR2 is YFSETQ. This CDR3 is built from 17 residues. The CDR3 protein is CASSPGSGRGLVGELFF. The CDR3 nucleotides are TGCGCCAGCAGCCCGGGCAGTGGCAGGGGGCTCGTCGGGGAGCTGTTTTTT.

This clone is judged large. This CDR3 is CATSNRSREKLFF. The CDR3 DNA reads as TGTGCCACCAGTAACAGGAGTCGTGAAAAACTGTTTTTT. This chain links TRBV15 with TRBJ1-4, with D tentatively TRBD1 (5 bases). V was pared by 6 bases and J by 7 bases, with 12 bases between. This CDR3 spans 13 amino acids. CDR1 and CDR2 (germline): LNHNV, YYDKDF (reference sequence).

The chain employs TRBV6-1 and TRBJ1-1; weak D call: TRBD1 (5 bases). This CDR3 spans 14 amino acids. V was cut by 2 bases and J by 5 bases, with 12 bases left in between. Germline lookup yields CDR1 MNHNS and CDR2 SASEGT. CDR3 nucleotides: TGTGCCAGCAGTGAACGTGGGGACGGGACTGAAGCTTTCTTT. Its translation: CASSERGDGTEAFF.

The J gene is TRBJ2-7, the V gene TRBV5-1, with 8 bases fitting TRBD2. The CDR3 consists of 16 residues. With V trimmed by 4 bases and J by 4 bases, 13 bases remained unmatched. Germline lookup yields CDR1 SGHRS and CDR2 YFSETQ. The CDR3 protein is CASSPSPTSDSYEQYF. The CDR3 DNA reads TGCGCCAGCAGCCCCTCCCCGACTAGCGATTCTTACGAGCAGTACTTC.

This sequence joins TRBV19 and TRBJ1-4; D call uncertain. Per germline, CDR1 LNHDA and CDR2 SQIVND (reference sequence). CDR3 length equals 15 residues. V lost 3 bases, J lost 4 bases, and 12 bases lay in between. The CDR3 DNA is TGTGCCAGTAGTATCCAGACAAGAATTAATGAAAAACTGTTTTTT. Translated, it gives CASSIQTRINEKLFF.

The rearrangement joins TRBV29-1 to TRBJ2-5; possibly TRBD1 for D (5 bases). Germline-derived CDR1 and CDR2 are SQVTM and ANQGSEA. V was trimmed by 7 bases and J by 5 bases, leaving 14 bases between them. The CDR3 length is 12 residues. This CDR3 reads CSALRGMETQYF. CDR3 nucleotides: TGCAGCGCGCTAAGGGGCATGGAGACCCAGTACTTC.

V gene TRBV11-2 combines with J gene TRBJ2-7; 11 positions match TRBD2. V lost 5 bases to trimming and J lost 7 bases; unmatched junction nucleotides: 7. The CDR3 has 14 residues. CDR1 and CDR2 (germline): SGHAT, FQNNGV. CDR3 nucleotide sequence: TGTGCCAGCAGCCTTACAAGACTAGCGGGGGAGCAGTACTTC. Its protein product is CASSLTRLAGEQYF.

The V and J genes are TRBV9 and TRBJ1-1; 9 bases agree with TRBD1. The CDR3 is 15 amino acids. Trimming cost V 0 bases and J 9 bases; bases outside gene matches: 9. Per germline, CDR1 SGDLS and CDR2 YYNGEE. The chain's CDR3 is CASSVGDRDTNQAFF. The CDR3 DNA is TGTGCCAGCAGCGTAGGGGACAGGGACACAAATCAAGCTTTCTTT.

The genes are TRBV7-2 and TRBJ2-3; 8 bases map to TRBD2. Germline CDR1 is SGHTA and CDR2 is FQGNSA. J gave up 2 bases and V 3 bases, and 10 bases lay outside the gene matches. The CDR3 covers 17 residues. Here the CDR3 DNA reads TGTGCCAGCAGCTTTCGGGGGGCACTAGCGGCCACAGATACGCAGTATTTT. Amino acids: CASSFRGALAATDTQYF.

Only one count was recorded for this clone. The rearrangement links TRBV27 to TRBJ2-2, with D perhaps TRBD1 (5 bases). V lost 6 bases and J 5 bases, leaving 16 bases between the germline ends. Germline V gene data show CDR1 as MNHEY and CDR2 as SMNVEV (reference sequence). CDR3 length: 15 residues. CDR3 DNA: TGTGCCAGCAGCCCTCAGGGTATAGAAACCGGGGAGCTGTTTTTT. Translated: CASSPQGIETGELFF.

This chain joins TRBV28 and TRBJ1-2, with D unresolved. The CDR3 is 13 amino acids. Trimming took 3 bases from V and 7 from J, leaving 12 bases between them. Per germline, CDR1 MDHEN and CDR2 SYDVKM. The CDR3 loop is CASSFPVGGGYTF. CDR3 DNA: TGTGCCAGCAGTTTTCCGGTTGGAGGTGGCTACACCTTC.